This T cell receptor beta chain was captured in a study of CXCR3-negative and CXCR3-positive naive CD8 T cells. Findings of the study overall: TRB CDR3 hydrophobicity was greater in CXCR3-positive naive cells than in CXCR3-negative naive cells. The level of CXCR3 expression partially decreased after cryopreservation; the majority of assays used fresh PBMCs.

There are 17 residues in the CDR3. Germline CDR1 SEHNR, CDR2 FQNEAQ (reference sequence). Regarding this clonotype: Its antigen remains unidentified.

cDNA libraries for TRB were generated by 5' RACE incorporating UMI labels. TCRdb processed the 5' RACE reads again and assigns one entry to each CDR3 protein, with no DNA. Its table lists around 60,000 distinct CDR3 sequences. The sequencing input was naive CXCR3+ CD8+ T cells from blood. Sample subset: CD45RO-CCR7+CD27+CD95- naive CD8+ T cells expressing CXCR3 (TNR3+). The TCR was taken from a human donor in good health. Some clones in this sample may be carry-over from other donors' samples. This chain connects TRBV7-9 to TRBJ2-5; TCRdb outputs TRBD1, but without DNA this stays unchecked. The CDR3 is CASSLEQGAQNQETQYF. The whole variable domain, remainder taken from reference TRBV7-9 and TRBJ2-5, is DTGVSQNPRHKITKRGQNVTFRCDPISEHNRLYWYRQTLGQGPEFLTYFQNEAQLEKSRLLSDRFSAERPKGSFSTLEIQRTEQGDSAMYLCASSLEQGAQNQETQYFGPGTRLLVL.